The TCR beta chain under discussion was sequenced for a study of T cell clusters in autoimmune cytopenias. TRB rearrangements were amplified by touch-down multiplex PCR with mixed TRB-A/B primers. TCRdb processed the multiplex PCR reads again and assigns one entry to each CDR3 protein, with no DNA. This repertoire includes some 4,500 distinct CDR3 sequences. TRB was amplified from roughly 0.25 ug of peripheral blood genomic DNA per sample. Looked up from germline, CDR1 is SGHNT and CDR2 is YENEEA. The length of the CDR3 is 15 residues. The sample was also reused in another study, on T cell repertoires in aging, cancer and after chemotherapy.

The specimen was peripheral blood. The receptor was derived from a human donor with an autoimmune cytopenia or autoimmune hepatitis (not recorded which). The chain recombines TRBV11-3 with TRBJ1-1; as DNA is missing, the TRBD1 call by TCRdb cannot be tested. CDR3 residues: CASSPLGGGYTEAFF.